This TCR beta chain was captured in a study of T cells after yellow fever vaccination. Study-wide results and limits: At under 97% for CD4 and over 80% for CD8, most primary-vaccination clones showed up again after the booster.

A single record per CDR3 protein comes from TCRdb applying MiXCR to the 5' RACE reads. Altogether about 45,000 distinct CDR3 sequences are present, 6% to 7% being singletons, with the ten largest covering approximately 16%. V gave up 3 bases and J gave up 4 bases; unmatched junction bases: 6. CDR1 and CDR2 from the germline V gene are MNHEY and SVGAGI. The CDR3 loop spans 15 amino acids. The chain uses TRBV6-5 and TRBJ2-1; TRBD2 agrees at 7 bases. The source was CD8+ T cells not binding an NS4B(214-222) dextramer, sorted from PBMCs, collected 45 days after the yellow fever booster vaccination. The TCR sequence derives from a man aged 25 to 40 who received the YFV17D yellow fever vaccine. The CDR3 spells CASSYGERGYNEQFF. The CDR3 DNA reads as TGTGCCAGCAGTTATGGCGAGCGGGGATACAATGAGCAGTTCTTC.